One and the same sample provided the 31 T cell receptor beta chains below, sequenced in a study of identical twins. Using its own MiXCR run on the 5' RACE reads, TCRdb lists one record per CDR3 protein. The sample records around 160,000 distinct CDR3 sequences, roughly 3.5% being singletons. Sequences were obtained from memory T cells sorted from blood. These receptors originate from a man aged 18 to 29 in good health.

This clonotype appeared a few times. The V gene is TRBV3-1, the J gene TRBJ2-1; D is undetermined. Germline V gene lookup returns CDR1 LGHDT and CDR2 YNNKEL (reference sequence). Trimming shortened V by 4 bases and J by 5 bases, and 15 bases separated the two germline ends. The CDR3 spans 15 residues. The CDR3 DNA reads TGTGCCAGCAGCCCCTCGGCGTCGGGTAACAATGAGCAGTTCTTC. Its protein product is CASSPSASGNNEQFF.

This clonotype was counted many times. This chain links TRBV5-4 with TRBJ2-1; TRBD2 agrees at 7 bases. Unmatched junction bases numbered 1, after V lost 4 bases and J lost 6 bases. Germline CDR1 reads SGHNT; CDR2 reads YYREEE (reference sequence). The CDR3 contains 12 residues. CDR3 DNA sequence: TGTGCCAGCAGCAGACTAGCCAATGAGCAGTTCTTC. Translated, it gives CASSRLANEQFF. The full variable domain, rest sourced from reference TRBV5-4 and TRBJ2-1, is ETGVTQSPTHLIKTRGQQVTLRCSSQSGHNTVSWYQQALGQGPQFIFQYYREEENGRGNFPPRFSGLQFPNYSSELNVNALELDDSALYLCASSRLANEQFFGPGTRLTVL.

This clonotype was seen repeatedly, ten times or more. The genes are TRBV3-1 and TRBJ2-2; TRBD2 agrees at 8 bases. The ends lost 5 bases at V and 5 bases at J; junction bases unmatched: 7. CDR1 and CDR2 from the germline V gene are LGHDT and YNNKEL (reference sequence). The CDR3 spans 15 residues. The CDR3, as DNA: TGTGCCAGCAGCAACATAGCGGGACCTACCGGGGAGCTGTTTTTT. Translated: CASSNIAGPTGELFF. The full variable domain, with the rest looked up from reference TRBV3-1 and TRBJ2-2, is DTAVSQTPKYLVTQMGNDKSIKCEQNLGHDTMYWYKQDSKKFLKIMFSYNNKELIINETVPNRFSPKSPDKAHLNLHINSLELGDSAVYFCASSNIAGPTGELFFGEGSRLTVL.

This clonotype was seen ten or more times. The V call is TRBV5-1, the J call TRBJ2-5; 15 bases map to TRBD2. J lost 2 bases, V lost 4 bases, and 6 bases had no gene match. Germline V gene lookup returns CDR1 SGHRS and CDR2 YFSETQ. The CDR3 extends over 17 amino acids. This CDR3 is CASSPTGLAGGQETQYF. In nucleotides, the CDR3 is TGCGCCAGCAGCCCGACGGGACTAGCGGGAGGACAAGAGACCCAGTACTTC.

This clonotype was found many times. V is TRBV25-1 and J is TRBJ1-2; TRBD1 matches at 7 bases. CDR3 size: 18 residues. Germline values: CDR1 MGHDK, CDR2 SYGVNS. J gave up 3 bases and V 2 bases, and 15 bases lay outside the gene matches. CDR3: CASSETHFGGGGDYGYTF. Here the CDR3 DNA reads TGTGCCAGCAGTGAAACCCACTTCGGAGGAGGGGGCGACTATGGCTACACCTTC.

This clonotype was detected many times. The V call is TRBV5-6, the J call TRBJ2-5, with D possibly being TRBD2 (6 bases). This CDR3 is 13 amino acids long. V was shortened by 4 bases and J by 5 bases, with 12 bases between the two germline ends. Germline-derived CDR1 and CDR2 are SGHDT and YYEEEE. The CDR3 loop is CASSKGGLETQYF. DNA of the CDR3: TGTGCCAGCAGCAAAGGAGGGTTGGAGACCCAGTACTTC.

This clonotype was detected many times. This rearrangement joins TRBV20-1 to TRBJ2-3, with 8 bases fitting TRBD2. This CDR3 is built from 16 residues. Germline CDR1 DFQATT, CDR2 SNEGSKA (reference sequence). V lost 6 bases, J lost 4 bases, and 15 bases stayed unmatched. This chain's CDR3 is CSAPGWDSGNPDTQYF. In DNA, the CDR3 is TGCAGTGCCCCCGGCTGGGATAGCGGGAACCCAGATACGCAGTATTTT.

This clonotype was seen at least ten times. The chain has TRBV29-1 and TRBJ1-5; possible D gene TRBD1, 6 bases. Germline CDR1 SQVTM, CDR2 ANQGSEA. The V end was cut by 6 bases, the J end by 2 bases, with 14 bases between. The CDR3 has 14 residues. CDR3 residues: CSVGGGGGNQPQHF. For the CDR3, the DNA is TGCAGCGTGGGGGGGGGCGGTGGCAATCAGCCCCAGCATTTT.

This clonotype was seen repeatedly, ten times or more. This sequence joins TRBV30 and TRBJ2-7; maybe TRBD1 (5 bases). This CDR3 is built from 12 residues. With 5 bases removed from V and 2 bases from J, the gap between germline ends came to 10 bases. Germline CDR1 reads GTSNPN; CDR2 reads SVGIG (reference sequence). The CDR3 DNA reads as TGTGCCTGGTCAGGGCCGGCCTACGAGCAGTACTTC. It codes for CAWSGPAYEQYF.

This clonotype was seen many times. This chain's CDR3 is CASSPFLGDNEQFF. The CDR3 DNA reads TGTGCCAGCTCACCTTTTTTGGGGGACAATGAGCAGTTCTTC. The chain links TRBV18 to TRBJ2-1; the D call may be TRBD1 or TRBD2 (5 bases each). The V and J ends lost 3 bases and 5 bases respectively, with 11 bases between them. This CDR3 has 14 amino acids. Looked up from germline, CDR1 is KGHSH and CDR2 is LQKENI.

The table lists this clonotype with many counts. V usage is TRBV6-1 and J usage is TRBJ2-2, with 8 bases lining up with TRBD2. The germline gives CDR1 MNHNS, CDR2 SASEGT. The length of the CDR3 is 17 residues. The V gene end was trimmed by 0 bases and the J gene end by 1 base; junction bases not matched to a gene: 4. The CDR3 nucleotides read TGTGCCAGCAGTGAAGCAGCTAGCGGGTGGAACACCGGGGAGCTGTTTTTT. It yields the protein CASSEAASGWNTGELFF.

This clonotype has ten or more counts. This rearrangement joins TRBV10-2 to TRBJ2-7; 10 bases line up with TRBD1. The CDR3 runs 15 residues. Trimming at V came to 6 bases and at J to 3 bases, leaving 8 bases not matched to a gene. CDR1 is WSHSY and CDR2 is SAAADI in the germline V gene. CDR3 DNA: TGCGCCAGCAGCGCACCCGGGACAGGGGTCTACGAGCAGTACGTC. Its translation is CASSAPGTGVYEQYV.

In its sample, this clonotype was seen many times. This chain joins TRBV9 and TRBJ2-1; 8 positions agree with TRBD1. The CDR3 is 15 residues long. Germline V gives CDR1 SGDLS, CDR2 YYNGEE. The J segment lost 3 bases and the V segment lost 0 bases, leaving 2 bases of the junction unmatched. The CDR3 sequence is CASSVGQGNYNEQFF. For the CDR3, the DNA is TGTGCCAGCAGCGTAGGACAGGGGAACTACAATGAGCAGTTCTTC.

There are many counts of this clonotype. This chain uses TRBV4-3 with TRBJ2-4; perhaps TRBD2 as D (7 bases). Germline V gene lookup returns CDR1 LGHNA and CDR2 YSLEER. The CDR3 contains 15 residues. The germline V and J ends were trimmed by 3 bases and 7 bases, with 16 bases remaining between them. As DNA, the CDR3 is TGCGCCAGCAGCCAGCTTGAAGGGGGAGGGAACATTCAGTACTTC. As protein: CASSQLEGGGNIQYF.

This clonotype came up many times. V gene TRBV7-7 combines with J gene TRBJ2-1; the match to TRBD2 covers 14 bases. The CDR3 is 20 residues long. The germline gives CDR1 SSHAT, CDR2 FNYEAQ (reference sequence). J gave up 6 bases and V 5 bases, and 18 bases lay outside the gene matches. This CDR3 reads CASSPVGTSGRRGSSNEQFF. The CDR3 nucleotides are TGTGCCAGCAGCCCTGTTGGGACTAGCGGGAGACGGGGATCGTCCAATGAGCAGTTCTTC.

This clonotype was observed at least ten times. The chain couples TRBV10-3 to TRBJ2-7; D may be TRBD1 or TRBD2 (5 bases each). Germline CDR1 and CDR2: ENHRY and SYGVKD. With 5 bases removed from V and 1 base from J, the gap between germline ends came to 18 bases. The CDR3 is 16 amino acids. CDR3 DNA: TGTGCCATCAGTCCCGGGGCCTATCGAAGATCCTACGAGCAGTACGTC. The encoded protein is CAISPGAYRRSYEQYV.

This clonotype was seen many times. The J gene is TRBJ2-7, the V gene TRBV27, with no clear D. V shed 4 bases and J shed 8 bases, with 21 bases lying between them. Germline CDR1 and CDR2: MNHEY and SMNVEV (reference sequence). The CDR3 is made up of 15 amino acids. CDR3 amino acids: CASSSLDKSISKQYF. The CDR3 coding sequence is TGTGCCAGCAGTTCCCTGGATAAATCCATAAGCAAGCAGTACTTC.

Many counts were recorded for this clonotype. This chain connects TRBV27 to TRBJ2-5; tentatively, D is TRBD1 (6 bases). Between the trimmed V and J ends, which lost 8 bases and 5 bases, there was a span of 9 bases. Germline values: CDR1 MNHEY, CDR2 SMNVEV (reference sequence). The CDR3 sequence is 11 residues long. CDR3 in amino acids: CASGGWETQYF. The CDR3 DNA reads TGTGCCAGCGGGGGCTGGGAGACCCAGTACTTC.

This clonotype was seen repeatedly, ten times or more. The CDR3 bases are TGTGCCAGCAGCTTATCAGCGGGAACGGGCACAGATACGCAGTATTTT. Translating it yields CASSLSAGTGTDTQYF. The J gene is TRBJ2-3, the V gene TRBV7-2, with TRBD2 identical over 7 bases. V was clipped by 2 bases and J by 1 base; unmatched bases: 6. There are 16 residues in the CDR3. Germline V gives CDR1 SGHTA, CDR2 FQGNSA.

The rearrangement uses TRBV15 and TRBJ1-1, with D unclear. The CDR3 sequence is 13 residues long. V shed 4 bases and J shed 3 bases, with 9 bases lying between them. CDR1 LNHNV and CDR2 YYDKDF come from the germline V gene (reference sequence). The CDR3 DNA sequence: TGTGCCACCAGCAAAGACGGATACACTGAAGCTTTCTTT. Protein product: CATSKDGYTEAFF. Combining the CDR3 with reference TRBV15 and TRBJ1-1 gives the whole variable domain DAMVIQNPRYQVTQFGKPVTLSCSQTLNHNVMYWYQQKSSQAPKLLFHYYDKDFNNEADTPDNFQSRRPNTSFCFLDIRSPGLGDTAMYLCATSKDGYTEAFFGQGTRLTVV.

This clonotype was counted at least ten times. This rearrangement joins TRBV7-9 to TRBJ2-2; 9 nucleotides agree with TRBD1. The CDR3 sequence is 15 residues long. The germline CDR1 and CDR2 sequences are SEHNR and FQNEAQ (reference sequence). With V trimmed by 5 bases and J by 7 bases, 8 bases remained unmatched. The CDR3: CASSSTGGVHGELFF. As DNA, the CDR3 is TGTGCCAGCAGCAGCACAGGGGGCGTTCACGGGGAGCTGTTTTTT.

The table lists this clonotype with many counts. V usage is TRBV7-2 and J usage is TRBJ2-5; maybe TRBD1 (6 bases). Germline V CDR1 and CDR2: SGHTA, FQGNSA. Deletions cut 1 base from V and 5 bases from J, with 17 bases between. The CDR3 covers 16 residues. DNA for the CDR3: TGTGCCAGCAGCTTAGAGGTATCTTCAGGGGTGGAGACCCAGTACTTC. Translated, it gives CASSLEVSSGVETQYF.

With regard to this clonotype: This may be a read error: a much more frequent sequence differs by one nucleotide. The rearrangement links TRBV7-8 to TRBJ2-7, with 8 bases lining up with TRBD1. The CDR3 spans 13 residues. J lost 7 bases, V lost 5 bases, and 7 bases had no gene match. In germline, CDR1 is SGHVS, CDR2 FQNEAQ. The CDR3 nucleotides are TGTGCCAGCAGCATAGATCGGGACAGGGAGCAGTACTTC. It yields the protein CASSIDRDREQYF.

This clonotype was seen repeatedly, ten times or more. This sequence joins TRBV20-1 and TRBJ2-1; 8 positions match TRBD2. CDR1 and CDR2 from the germline V gene are DFQATT and SNEGSKA (reference sequence). Trimming took 6 bases from V and 4 from J; bases not matched to a gene: 8. The CDR3 has 14 amino acids. CDR3 coding DNA: TGCAGTGCCGGGCTGGCTAGCGGGTACAATGAGCAGTTCTTC. It is translated as CSAGLASGYNEQFF.

This clonotype has at least ten counts. The chain couples TRBV29-1 to TRBJ2-6; the D gene is possibly TRBD2 (6 bases). Germline V CDR1 and CDR2: SQVTM, ANQGSEA. This CDR3 has 15 residues. Trimming cost V 2 bases and J 0 bases, with 8 bases left between them. The CDR3 coding sequence is TGCAGCGTTGAAACGGGGGTCTCTGGGGCCAACGTCCTGACTTTC. Translating gives CSVETGVSGANVLTF.

This clonotype was counted ten times or more. The chain recombines TRBV20-1 with TRBJ2-6; D might be TRBD2 (6 bases). Trimming shortened V by 3 bases and J by 4 bases, and 16 bases separated the two germline ends. CDR3 length: 16 amino acids. Germline V gives CDR1 DFQATT, CDR2 SNEGSKA (reference sequence). The chain's CDR3 is CSASGGDRAGANVLTF. CDR3 nucleotides: TGCAGTGCTAGTGGCGGGGATAGGGCCGGGGCCAACGTCCTGACTTTC.

Only a few counts were recorded for this clonotype. The chain is built from TRBV2 and TRBJ2-1; no firm D call. CDR3 length equals 13 residues. V was clipped by 4 bases and J by 7 bases, with 11 bases between them. Per the germline V gene, CDR1 is SNHLY and CDR2 is FYNNEI. CDR3: CASSGSPANEQFF. The CDR3 DNA reads as TGTGCCAGCAGTGGGTCGCCGGCGAATGAGCAGTTCTTC.

This clonotype was observed many times. This chain joins TRBV11-1 and TRBJ2-3; 10 bases align to TRBD2. Per the germline V gene, CDR1 is SGHAT and CDR2 is FQDESV (reference sequence). The CDR3 is 14 amino acids. Trimming at V came to 6 bases and at J to 4 bases, leaving 4 bases not matched to a gene. CDR3 nucleotide sequence: TGTGCCAGCAGATCTAGCGGGAGTGCAGATACGCAGTATTTT. It is translated as CASRSSGSADTQYF.

This clonotype was detected many times. This chain uses TRBV20-1 with TRBJ1-4; D gene ambiguous. The germline V and J ends were trimmed by 5 bases and 7 bases, with 11 bases remaining between them. The germline CDR1 and CDR2 sequences are DFQATT and SNEGSKA (reference sequence). The CDR3 has 12 amino acids. Here the CDR3 reads CSAEGLGEKLFF. CDR3 sequence (DNA): TGCAGTGCTGAAGGGCTAGGTGAAAAACTGTTTTTT.

The chain employs TRBV3-1 and TRBJ2-5, with D perhaps matching TRBD2 (7 bases). The CDR3 covers 13 residues. The V gene lost 2 bases and the J gene lost 5 bases, with 9 bases spanning the gap. From germline, CDR1 is LGHDT and CDR2 YNNKEL (reference sequence). CDR3 nucleotide sequence: TGTGCCAGCAGCCAACGGGGGGCTGAGACCCAGTACTTC. Protein sequence: CASSQRGAETQYF.

This clonotype was observed many times. This chain uses TRBV29-1 with TRBJ2-1, with TRBD2 identical over 8 bases. The J segment lost 2 bases and the V segment lost 6 bases, leaving 9 bases of the junction unmatched. The CDR3 consists of 15 residues. Germline CDR1 and CDR2: SQVTM and ANQGSEA. CDR3 sequence reads: CSVLLAEEAYNEQFF. CDR3 in DNA: TGCAGCGTCTTACTAGCGGAGGAGGCCTACAATGAGCAGTTCTTC.